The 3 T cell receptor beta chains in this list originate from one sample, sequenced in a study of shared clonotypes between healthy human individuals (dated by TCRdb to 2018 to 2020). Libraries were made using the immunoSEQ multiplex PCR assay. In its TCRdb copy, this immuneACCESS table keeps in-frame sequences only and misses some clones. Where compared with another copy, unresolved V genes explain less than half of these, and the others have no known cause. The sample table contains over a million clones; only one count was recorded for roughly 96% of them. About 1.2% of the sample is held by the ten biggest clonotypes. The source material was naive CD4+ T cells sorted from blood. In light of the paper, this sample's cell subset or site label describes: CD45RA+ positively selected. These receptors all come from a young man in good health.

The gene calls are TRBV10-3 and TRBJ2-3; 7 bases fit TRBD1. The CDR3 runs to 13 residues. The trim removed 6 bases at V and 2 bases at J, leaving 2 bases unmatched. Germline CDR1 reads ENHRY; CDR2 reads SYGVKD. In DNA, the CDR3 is TGTGCCATCAGAGGGACAGACACAGATACGCAGTATTTT. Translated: CAIRGTDTDTQYF.

The CDR3 sequence is CASSLAPGQTNTEAFF. The CDR3 nucleotides read TGTGCCAGCAGCTTAGCTCCGGGACAGACGAACACTGAAGCTTTCTTT. The chain recombines TRBV11-2 with TRBJ1-1, with TRBD1 matching 7 bases. This CDR3 contains 16 residues. CDR1 and CDR2 from the germline V gene are SGHAT and FQNNGV. Trimming cost V 1 base and J 1 base; bases outside gene matches: 6.

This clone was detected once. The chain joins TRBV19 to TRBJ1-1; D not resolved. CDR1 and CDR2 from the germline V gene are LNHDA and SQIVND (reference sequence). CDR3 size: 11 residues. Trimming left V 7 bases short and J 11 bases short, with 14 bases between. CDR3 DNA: TGTGCCAGTATCCGGTCTAGGGCCGCTTTCTTT. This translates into CASIRSRAAFF.